The 19 T cell receptor beta chains below come from one sample, sequenced in a study of shared clonotypes between healthy human individuals. Only in-frame clones appear in the TCRdb table, and some are missing; sequencing was by immunoSEQ multiplex PCR. Of about 2,500,000 clones listed, around 94% are singletons. The sequencing sample was made of naive CD4+ T cells sorted from blood. Described subset: CD45RA+ positively selected. The receptors originated from a man younger than 30 in good health.

Details on this clone: This specimen includes other DNA sequences encoding the same CDR3. The V call is TRBV18, the J call TRBJ2-7, with 9 nucleotides matching TRBD2. The germline V gene encodes CDR1 KGHSH and CDR2 LQKENI. The J segment lost 3 bases and the V segment lost 2 bases, leaving 2 bases of the junction unmatched. The CDR3 extends over 14 amino acids. The CDR3 bases are TGTGCCAGCTCACCAGGGACTAGCCGCTACGAGCAGTACTTC. It translates to CASSPGTSRYEQYF.

The rearrangement links TRBV5-1 to TRBJ2-3; weak D call: TRBD2 (5 bases). From germline, CDR1 is SGHRS and CDR2 YFSETQ. CDR3 length equals 16 residues. V lost 0 bases, J lost 2 bases, and 13 bases lay in between. CDR3 DNA sequence: TGCGCCAGCAGCTTGGCCCGGGGTTCCGTCACAGATACGCAGTATTTT. Translating it yields CASSLARGSVTDTQYF. Combining the CDR3 with reference TRBV5-1 and TRBJ2-3 gives the whole variable domain KAGVTQTPRYLIKTRGQQVTLSCSPISGHRSVSWYQQTPGQGLQFLFEYFSETQRNKGNFPGRFSGRQFSNSRSEMNVSTLELGDSALYLCASSLARGSVTDTQYFGPGTRLTVL.

This rearrangement joins TRBV19 to TRBJ2-5; D gene uncertain. Germline values: CDR1 LNHDA, CDR2 SQIVND (reference sequence). V lost 1 base and J lost 1, with 13 bases in between. This CDR3 comprises 16 residues. CDR3 nucleotides: TGTGCCAGTAGTATAGCGTGGGCAGAAACCCAAGAGACCCAGTACTTC. Translated, it gives CASSIAWAETQETQYF.

The CDR3 nucleotides read TGTGCCAGCAGCTTAGTTGGCGGGAGTTCTGATAACAATGAGCAGTTCTTC. As protein: CASSLVGGSSDNNEQFF. The rearrangement uses TRBV7-6 and TRBJ2-1; 7 nucleotides line up with TRBD2. Germline values: CDR1 SGHVS, CDR2 FNYEAQ. This CDR3 comprises 17 residues. The V segment lost 1 base and the J segment 5 bases; nucleotides outside the gene matches: 11.

This clone has more than one count but fewer than ten. This chain connects TRBV5-1 to TRBJ1-1; 7 bases align to TRBD1. The length of the CDR3 is 13 residues. The trim removed 6 bases at V and 6 bases at J, leaving 8 bases unmatched. In germline, CDR1 is SGHRS, CDR2 YFSETQ. This CDR3 is CASTPGGVAEAFF. The DNA for the CDR3 is TGCGCCAGCACCCCAGGGGGAGTCGCTGAAGCTTTCTTT.

The genes are TRBV10-3 and TRBJ1-5; D is perhaps TRBD1 (6 bases). V was shortened by 3 bases and J by 5 bases, with 11 bases between the two germline ends. CDR3 length equals 14 residues. The germline gives CDR1 ENHRY, CDR2 SYGVKD. For the CDR3, the DNA is TGTGCCATCAGTGATGGTCCAGGGGATCAGCCCCAGCATTTT. It encodes CAISDGPGDQPQHF.

CDR3 coding DNA: TGTGCCAGCAGTTACTCGACTAGCGGGAGGCTCTACGAGCAGTACTTC. Protein sequence: CASSYSTSGRLYEQYF. This chain connects TRBV6-5 to TRBJ2-7; 13 nucleotides align to TRBD2. CDR3 length: 16 residues. The V gene's germline CDR1 is MNHEY and CDR2 SVGAGI. V lost 0 bases, J lost 3 bases, and 2 bases stayed unmatched.

The chain employs TRBV6-5 and TRBJ1-2; no clear D gene. This CDR3 spans 14 amino acids. Trimming left V 6 bases short and J 4 bases short, with 15 bases between. Germline V gives CDR1 MNHEY, CDR2 SVGAGI. CDR3 sequence (DNA): TGTGCCAGCAGGAGGTCGGTACAGCTCTATGGCTACACCTTC. This encodes CASRRSVQLYGYTF.

The chain has TRBV5-4 and TRBJ1-1; perhaps TRBD1 as D (5 bases). Trimming pared 0 bases from V and 2 bases from J, leaving 11 bases between. This CDR3 comprises 15 residues. From germline, CDR1 is SGHNT and CDR2 YYREEE (reference sequence). The DNA of the CDR3 is TGTGCCAGCAGCTTGGGCGCAGGGATAAACACTGAAGCTTTCTTT. This translates into CASSLGAGINTEAFF.

The chain combines TRBV4-1 with TRBJ1-1, with 11 bases lining up with TRBD1. The CDR3 is made up of 15 amino acids. CDR1 is MGHRA and CDR2 is YSYEKL in the germline V gene. With 6 bases clipped from V and 5 bases from J, the junction kept 8 bases outside the gene matches. The CDR3 protein is CASRDRTGGWTEAFF. CDR3 DNA: TGCGCCAGCAGGGACAGGACAGGGGGCTGGACTGAAGCTTTCTTT.

The chain employs TRBV5-1 and TRBJ1-1; perhaps TRBD1 as D (5 bases). CDR1 is SGHRS, CDR2 YFSETQ, per germline. V was pared by 1 base and J by 1 base, with 11 bases between. The CDR3 has 15 residues. The chain's CDR3 is CASSLSQGANTEAFF. In DNA form, the CDR3 reads TGCGCCAGCAGCTTGTCGCAGGGTGCGAACACTGAAGCTTTCTTT.

The chain carries TRBV28 and TRBJ2-5; TRBD1 agrees at 8 bases. The germline gives CDR1 MDHEN, CDR2 SYDVKM. CDR3 length: 14 amino acids. With 1 base clipped from V and 5 bases from J, the junction kept 3 bases outside the gene matches. CDR3 sequence reads: CASSLSRGRETQYF. The CDR3 DNA is TGTGCCAGCAGTTTATCCAGGGGGCGGGAGACCCAGTACTTC.

This rearrangement joins TRBV9 to TRBJ1-5; 8 bases align to TRBD1. There are 14 residues in the CDR3. After removal of 4 bases from V and 3 bases from J, the junction contained 3 bases not matched to a gene. Germline V CDR1 and CDR2: SGDLS, YYNGEE. The CDR3, as DNA: TGTGCCAGCAGCAGACAGGGGTCCAATCAGCCCCAGCATTTT. Amino acids: CASSRQGSNQPQHF.

This chain links TRBV7-8 with TRBJ2-7; the D gene is possibly TRBD1 (6 bases). Trimming removed 5 bases from V and 6 bases from J, with 14 bases in between. The CDR3 contains 13 residues. Looked up from germline, CDR1 is SGHVS and CDR2 is FQNEAQ. CDR3 in amino acids: CASSRGRGGEQYF. For the CDR3, the DNA is TGTGCCAGCAGCCGCGGTCGAGGGGGCGAGCAGTACTTC.

J is TRBJ1-1 and V is TRBV14; unclear D gene. V lost 4 bases, J lost 5 bases, and 11 bases lay in between. Germline CDR1 SGHDN, CDR2 FVKESK. The CDR3 runs 13 residues. The CDR3 DNA sequence: TGTGCCAGCAGCCGACAAAGGGAGACTGAAGCTTTCTTT. Amino acids: CASSRQRETEAFF.

The chain links TRBV4-3 to TRBJ1-2; 7 positions agree with TRBD1. Germline V gene data show CDR1 as LGHNA and CDR2 as YSLEER. This CDR3 contains 16 residues. V lost 0 bases, J lost 4 bases, and 8 bases stayed unmatched. CDR3 in amino acids: CASSQDDRVYPYGYTF. The CDR3 DNA reads TGCGCCAGCAGCCAAGACGACAGGGTATATCCCTATGGCTACACCTTC.

The CDR3 protein is CASSPRMTGVGEQYF. CDR3 bases: TGTGCCAGCAGTCCTCGGATGACAGGGGTCGGCGAGCAGTACTTC. V is TRBV6-1 and J is TRBJ2-7; 8 bases are a match to TRBD1. V trimming: 5 bases; J trimming: 6 bases; junction bases outside the gene matches: 12. The CDR3 runs to 15 residues. Germline V CDR1 and CDR2: MNHNS, SASEGT.

The chain joins TRBV5-6 to TRBJ1-5; no definite D call. Germline assignment: CDR1 SGHDT and CDR2 YYEEEE. Trimming took off 0 bases at V and 6 bases at J, with 16 bases between the two ends. The CDR3 sequence is 16 residues long. Here the CDR3 reads CASSLGRMGVTQPQHF. CDR3 coding DNA: TGTGCCAGCAGCTTGGGGCGTATGGGTGTTACTCAGCCCCAGCATTTT. Full variable domain (remainder filled in from reference TRBV5-6 and TRBJ1-5): DAGVTQSPTHLIKTRGQQVTLRCSPKSGHDTVSWYQQALGQGPQFIFQYYEEEERQRGNFPDRFSGHQFPNYSSELNVNALLLGDSALYLCASSLGRMGVTQPQHFGDGTRLSIL.

With respect to this clone: The junction and the germline gene differ at one end; a read error may be behind it. The chain uses TRBV6-5 and TRBJ1-2; possibly TRBD1 for D (5 bases). This CDR3 spans 15 amino acids. Germline loops: CDR1 MNHEY, CDR2 SVGAGI. The CDR3 nucleotides are TGTGCCAGCAGCCTCACCGGACACCCCCCGGCTGGCCACACCTTC. It translates to CASSLTGHPPAGHTF.